What follows is one T cell receptor beta chain and its context. These data belong to a study of blood T cell repertoires in COVID-19. Study background: The United States, Italy and Spain provided the acute and convalescent COVID-19 samples. PBMCs, B-cell-depleted T cells, or T cells were the source of the cDNA or gDNA that made up the material.

In the authors' methods: Cell counts per sample came from amplifying reference gene primers. Clones were read by immunoSEQ multiplex PCR, and TCRdb kept only the in-frame ones, dropping some. That table gives V, J and clone size, and the DNA gave D and trimming. The sample consists of about 84,000 clones, around 83% of them appearing once. This CDR3 has 14 amino acids. The V gene end was trimmed by 8 bases and the J gene end by 5 bases; junction bases not matched to a gene: 10. Germline CDR1 SNHLY, CDR2 FYNNEI. This sequence joins TRBV2 and TRBJ2-7; TRBD2 matches 9 bases. This TCR came from a man older than 75 with active or convalescent COVID-19. The sequencing input was peripheral blood. The CDR3 spells CASGRLAVGDEQYF. DNA for the CDR3: TGTGCCAGCGGCCGACTAGCGGTTGGCGACGAGCAGTACTTC.